A single sample gave rise to the 7 T cell receptor beta chains below, sequenced in a study of cytomegalovirus exposure and HLA in healthy donors. In the PCR, 60 Vbeta and 13 Jbeta primers were used. This table comes from immunoSEQ multiplex PCR, and its TCRdb copy is limited to in-frame clones, with some not included. The repertoire holds approximately 290,000 clones, with 80% as singletons. Material for sequencing was PBMCs. The receptors shown here come from a girl aged 2 to 10 in good health and CMV-seronegative.

The V and J genes are TRBV15 and TRBJ2-3; no clear D. V shed 4 bases and J shed 1 base, with 9 bases lying between them. Germline V gives CDR1 LNHNV, CDR2 YYDKDF (reference sequence). This CDR3 is 14 amino acids long. The CDR3 reads CATSTRGRTDTQYF. The CDR3 DNA is TGTGCCACCAGCACCCGAGGCCGCACAGATACGCAGTATTTT.

This clone came up once. The sample holds other DNA sequences that translate to the same CDR3. The CDR3 coding sequence is TGCGCCAGCAGCTTCCAGGGGGACACTGAAGCTTTCTTT. Translated, it gives CASSFQGDTEAFF. This chain joins TRBV5-1 and TRBJ1-1, with 7 nucleotides matching TRBD1. The germline gives CDR1 SGHRS, CDR2 YFSETQ. The CDR3 spans 13 residues. V was clipped by 2 bases and J by 3 bases; unmatched bases: 1.

The V and J genes are TRBV27 and TRBJ2-7, with 10 positions matching TRBD2. Germline CDR1 reads MNHEY; CDR2 reads SMNVEV (reference sequence). V trimming: 6 bases; J trimming: 3 bases; junction bases outside the gene matches: 11. The CDR3 loop spans 16 amino acids. CDR3: CASSYGLAELHYEQYF. The CDR3 DNA is TGTGCCAGCAGCTACGGACTAGCGGAGCTCCACTACGAGCAGTACTTC.

This clone was observed a handful of times. This chain joins TRBV5-1 and TRBJ2-3, with D maybe TRBD1 (6 bases). CDR1 is SGHRS and CDR2 is YFSETQ in the germline V gene. Trimming took 0 bases from V and 1 from J, leaving 12 bases between them. The CDR3 consists of 16 residues. The CDR3 DNA is TGCGCCAGCAGCTTGGTGCAGGGGCTCGGCACAGATACGCAGTATTTT. Its protein is CASSLVQGLGTDTQYF.

This clone came up once. The chain employs TRBV18 and TRBJ2-7, with TRBD2 identical over 11 bases. CDR3 size: 16 residues. Trimming removed 3 bases from V and 4 bases from J; junction bases left unmatched: 8. Germline V lookup: CDR1 KGHSH, CDR2 LQKENI. The CDR3 here is CASSPPLAGERYEQYF. The DNA for the CDR3 is TGTGCCAGCTCACCGCCACTAGCGGGAGAAAGGTACGAGCAGTACTTC.

The chain recombines TRBV30 with TRBJ1-4; D is ambiguous. V lost 0 bases and J 5 bases, leaving 16 bases between the germline ends. The CDR3 loop spans 16 amino acids. Germline CDR1 and CDR2: GTSNPN and SVGIG (reference sequence). CDR3 coding DNA: TGTGCCTGGAGTGTACTTTTGTGGGCGGGGAATGAAAAACTGTTTTTT. It yields the protein CAWSVLLWAGNEKLFF.

The genes are TRBV28 and TRBJ1-6, with no clear D. Trimming left V 5 bases short and J 14 bases short, with 10 bases between. The CDR3 is 11 residues long. Germline lookup yields CDR1 MDHEN and CDR2 SYDVKM. The CDR3 is CASSPYEALHF. CDR3 DNA: TGTGCCAGCAGTCCCTACGAAGCCCTCCACTTT. The full variable domain, with the rest looked up from reference TRBV28 and TRBJ1-6, is DVKVTQSSRYLVKRTGEKVFLECVQDMDHENMFWYRQDPGLGLRLIYFSYDVKMKEKGDIPEGYSVSREKKERFSLILESASTNQTSMYLCASSPYEALHFGNGTRLTVT.